The rows below give T cell receptor beta chains drawn from one sample of a study of CXCR3-negative and CXCR3-positive naive CD8 T cells. TCRdb reworked the 5' RACE reads into one entry per CDR3 protein, no DNA. Its listing shows thousands of distinct CDR3 sequences. Sequencing was done on a sample of naive CXCR3- CD8+ T cells from blood. All receptors come from a human donor in good health. Some clones in this sample may be carry-over from other donors' samples. Each CDR3 is given with its conserved first and last residue. The order of the fields is J gene, clone size, V gene, CDR3 protein. Expanded clones are given a class, and other clones once, few, many or no size at all.

j_call: TRBJ1-1
clone_size: medium-sized
v_call: TRBV6-5
cdr3_aa: CASSYSLAEWDTEAFF

j_call: TRBJ2-7
clone_size: medium-sized
v_call: TRBV15
cdr3_aa: CATSRDETSGRAYEQYF

j_call: TRBJ1-1
clone_size: medium-sized
v_call: TRBV5-1
cdr3_aa: CASSSGDSENTEAFF

j_call: TRBJ2-1
clone_size: NA
v_call: TRBV6-6
cdr3_aa: CASSYFLRSSYNEQFF

j_call: TRBJ2-5
clone_size: NA
v_call: TRBV29-1
cdr3_aa: CSARAAETQYF

j_call: TRBJ2-5
clone_size: NA
v_call: TRBV7-7
cdr3_aa: CASSLLGTGQETQYF

j_call: TRBJ2-7
clone_size: NA
v_call: TRBV20-1
cdr3_aa: CSGPASDTYEQYF

j_call: TRBJ2-7
clone_size: medium-sized
v_call: TRBV29-1
cdr3_aa: CSVAKDRGPYEQYF

j_call: TRBJ2-7
clone_size: medium-sized
v_call: TRBV29-1
cdr3_aa: CSVEEQGTAEQYF

j_call: TRBJ2-7
clone_size: NA
v_call: TRBV7-9
cdr3_aa: CASMGAETPYEQYF

j_call: TRBJ2-2
clone_size: medium-sized
v_call: TRBV6-4
cdr3_aa: CASSVLSNTGELFF

j_call: TRBJ2-1
clone_size: medium-sized
v_call: TRBV5-1
cdr3_aa: CASRGEYNEQFF

j_call: TRBJ2-3
clone_size: NA
v_call: TRBV29-1
cdr3_aa: CSVEDGSPDTQYF

j_call: TRBJ2-7
clone_size: NA
v_call: TRBV13
cdr3_aa: CASSLEEQGNEQYF

j_call: TRBJ2-7
clone_size: NA
v_call: TRBV20-1
cdr3_aa: CSAGGGLAPGDEQYF

j_call: TRBJ1-4
clone_size: medium-sized
v_call: TRBV10-3
cdr3_aa: CAISESGATNEKLFF

j_call: TRBJ2-5
clone_size: NA
v_call: TRBV6-2/TRBV6-3
cdr3_aa: CASSYSDETQYF

j_call: TRBJ2-5
clone_size: NA
v_call: TRBV29-1
cdr3_aa: CSVDGTPSLQETQYF

j_call: TRBJ2-7
clone_size: NA
v_call: TRBV4-2
cdr3_aa: CASSQYSGSGYEQYF

j_call: TRBJ1-1
clone_size: NA
v_call: TRBV3-1
cdr3_aa: CASSPGGRTTEAFF

j_call: TRBJ2-1
clone_size: medium-sized
v_call: TRBV7-6
cdr3_aa: CASSLAWSSGGASNEQFF

j_call: TRBJ2-2
clone_size: medium-sized
v_call: TRBV2
cdr3_aa: CATTGYTGELFF

j_call: TRBJ2-1
clone_size: NA
v_call: TRBV5-4
cdr3_aa: CASSGRLGYEQFF

j_call: TRBJ1-2
clone_size: medium-sized
v_call: TRBV4-1
cdr3_aa: CASSQTGTVNYGYTF

j_call: TRBJ2-2
clone_size: NA
v_call: TRBV7-3
cdr3_aa: CASSLTPGELFF

j_call: TRBJ1-1
clone_size: NA
v_call: TRBV21-1
cdr3_aa: CASSRGNMNTEAFF